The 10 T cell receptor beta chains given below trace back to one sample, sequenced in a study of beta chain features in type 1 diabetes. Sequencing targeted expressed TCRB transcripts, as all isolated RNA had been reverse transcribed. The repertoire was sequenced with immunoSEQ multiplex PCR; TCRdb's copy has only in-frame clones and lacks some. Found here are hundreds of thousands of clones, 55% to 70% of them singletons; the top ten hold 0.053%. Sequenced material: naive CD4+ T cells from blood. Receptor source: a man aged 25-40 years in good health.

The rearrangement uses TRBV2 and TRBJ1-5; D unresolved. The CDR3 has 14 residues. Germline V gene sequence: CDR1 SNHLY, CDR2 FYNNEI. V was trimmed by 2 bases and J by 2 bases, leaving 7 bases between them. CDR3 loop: CASSERQGNQPQHF. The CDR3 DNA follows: TGTGCCAGCAGTGAACGGCAGGGCAATCAGCCCCAGCATTTT.

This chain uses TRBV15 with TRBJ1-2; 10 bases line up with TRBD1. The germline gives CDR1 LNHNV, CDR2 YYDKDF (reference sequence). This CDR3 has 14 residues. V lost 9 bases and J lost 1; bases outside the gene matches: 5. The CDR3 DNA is TGTGCCACTGGACAGGGGGAGGTTAACTATGGCTACACCTTC. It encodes CATGQGEVNYGYTF. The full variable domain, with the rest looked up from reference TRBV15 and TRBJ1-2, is DAMVIQNPRYQVTQFGKPVTLSCSQTLNHNVMYWYQQKSSQAPKLLFHYYDKDFNNEADTPDNFQSRRPNTSFCFLDIRSPGLGDTAMYLCATGQGEVNYGYTFGSGTRLTVV.

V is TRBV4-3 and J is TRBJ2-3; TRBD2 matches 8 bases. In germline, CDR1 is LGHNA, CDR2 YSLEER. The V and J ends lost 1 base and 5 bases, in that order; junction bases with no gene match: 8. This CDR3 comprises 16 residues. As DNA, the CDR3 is TGCGCCAGCAGCCAAGTCAGCGGGAGTACAGGAGATACGCAGTATTTT. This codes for CASSQVSGSTGDTQYF.

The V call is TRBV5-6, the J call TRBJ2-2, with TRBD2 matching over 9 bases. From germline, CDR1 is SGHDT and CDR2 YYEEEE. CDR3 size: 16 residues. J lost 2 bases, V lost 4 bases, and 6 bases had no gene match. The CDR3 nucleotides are TGTGCCAGCAGCCCCCCGCGGGGGGGAAACACCGGGGAGCTGTTTTTT. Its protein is CASSPPRGGNTGELFF.

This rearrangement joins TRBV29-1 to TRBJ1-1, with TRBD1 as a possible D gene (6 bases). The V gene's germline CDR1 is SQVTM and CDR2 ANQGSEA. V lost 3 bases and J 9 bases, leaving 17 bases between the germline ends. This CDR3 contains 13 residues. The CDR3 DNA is TGCAGCGTTGAGACGGGGGCGCTGCGAAAAGCTTTCTTT. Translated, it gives CSVETGALRKAFF.

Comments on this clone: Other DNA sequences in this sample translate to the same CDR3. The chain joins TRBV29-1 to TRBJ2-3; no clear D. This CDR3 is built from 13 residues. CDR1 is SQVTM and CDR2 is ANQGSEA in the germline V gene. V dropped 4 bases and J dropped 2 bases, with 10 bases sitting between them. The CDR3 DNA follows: TGCAGCGTTGGTAGGGTCCTCACAGATACGCAGTATTTT. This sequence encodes CSVGRVLTDTQYF.

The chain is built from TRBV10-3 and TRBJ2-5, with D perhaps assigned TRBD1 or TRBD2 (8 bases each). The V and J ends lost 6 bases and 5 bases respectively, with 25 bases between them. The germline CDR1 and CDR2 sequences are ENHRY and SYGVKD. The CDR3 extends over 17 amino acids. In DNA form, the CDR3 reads TGTGCCATCAGGGACGATCGGGAGGGCAGGGGGCTGGAGACCCAGTACTTC. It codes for CAIRDDREGRGLETQYF.

The DNA for the CDR3 is TGTGCCATGACGGGTGATGATGGGACCCAGTACTTC. Translated, it gives CAMTGDDGTQYF. The gene calls are TRBV10-3 and TRBJ2-5; no clear D. CDR1 ENHRY and CDR2 SYGVKD come from the germline V gene. Trimming stripped 9 bases from V and 7 bases from J, with 15 bases between. The CDR3 has 12 residues.

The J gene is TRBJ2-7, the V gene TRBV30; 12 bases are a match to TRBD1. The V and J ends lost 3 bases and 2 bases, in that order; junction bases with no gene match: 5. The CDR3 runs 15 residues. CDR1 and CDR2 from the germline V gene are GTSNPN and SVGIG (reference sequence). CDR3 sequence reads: CAWRHGTGGPYEQYF. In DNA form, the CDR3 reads TGTGCCTGGAGGCATGGGACAGGGGGCCCCTACGAGCAGTACTTC. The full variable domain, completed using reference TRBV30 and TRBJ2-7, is SQTIHQWPATLVQPVGSPLSLECTVEGTSNPNLYWYRQAAGRGLQLLFYSVGIGQISSEVPQNLSASRPQDRQFILSSKKLLLSDSGFYLCAWRHGTGGPYEQYFGPGTRLTVT.

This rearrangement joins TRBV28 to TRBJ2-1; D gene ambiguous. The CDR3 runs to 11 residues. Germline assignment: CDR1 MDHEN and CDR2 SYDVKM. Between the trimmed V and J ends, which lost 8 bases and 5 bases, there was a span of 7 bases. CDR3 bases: TGTGCCAGCGGTGTAAACAATGAGCAGTTCTTC. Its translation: CASGVNNEQFF.